The 7 T cell receptor beta chains below all came from one sample that was sequenced in a study of identical twins. TCRdb itself ran the 5' RACE reads through MiXCR, one entry per CDR3 protein. Of around 490,000 distinct CDR3 sequences in the sample, about 15% are singletons; the top ten hold more than 0.4%. This same sample was also taken into another study, of yellow fever vaccine responses in identical twins.

Source material: CD4+ T cells sorted from blood. The receptors here all came from a woman aged 18 to 35 in good health.

Only a few counts were recorded for this clonotype. The chain employs TRBV10-1 and TRBJ2-2; tentative D call: TRBD2 (5 bases). V shed 3 bases and J shed 4 bases, with 12 bases lying between them. Germline V gene lookup returns CDR1 WNHNN and CDR2 SYGVQD (reference sequence). This CDR3 is 15 amino acids long. The CDR3 DNA follows: TGCGCCAGCAGTGAAGGCGGGCACGGCACCGGGGAGCTGTTTTTT. It translates to CASSEGGHGTGELFF.

The gene calls are TRBV29-1 and TRBJ2-6, with D uncertain. The CDR3 has 13 residues. With 6 bases removed from V and 0 bases from J, the gap between germline ends came to 6 bases. Germline loops: CDR1 SQVTM, CDR2 ANQGSEA. CDR3 amino acids: CSVADSGANVLTF. CDR3 DNA sequence: TGCAGCGTAGCCGACTCTGGGGCCAACGTCCTGACTTTC. Complete variable domain (other parts from reference TRBV29-1 and TRBJ2-6): SAVISQKPSRDICQRGTSLTIQCQVDSQVTMMFWYRQQPGQSLTLIATANQGSEATYESGFVIDKFPISRPNLTFSTLTVSNMSPEDSSIYLCSVADSGANVLTFGAGSRLTVL.

The V call is TRBV3-1, the J call TRBJ2-2, with D hard to call. Germline CDR1 is LGHDT and CDR2 is YNNKEL (reference sequence). CDR3 size: 14 residues. Trimming left V 4 bases short and J 3 bases short, with 9 bases between. The CDR3 DNA sequence: TGTGCCAGCAGCCCACCCTTGGACACCGGGGAGCTGTTTTTT. It codes for CASSPPLDTGELFF.

This sequence joins TRBV2 and TRBJ2-1, with 9 positions matching TRBD2. CDR1 and CDR2 from the germline V gene are SNHLY and FYNNEI. V lost 3 bases to trimming and J lost 10 bases; unmatched junction nucleotides: 13. The CDR3 is 16 residues long. CDR3 DNA sequence: TGTGCCAGCAGTGATTGGGGGGTAGCGGGAGTTCGGGAGCAGTTCTTC. Its protein is CASSDWGVAGVREQFF. The full variable domain, completed using reference TRBV2 and TRBJ2-1, is EPEVTQTPSHQVTQMGQEVILRCVPISNHLYFYWYRQILGQKVEFLVSFYNNEISEKSEIFDDQFSVERPDGSNFTLKIRSTKLEDSAMYFCASSDWGVAGVREQFFGPGTRLTVL.

CDR3 amino acids: CASSLGPVTSGETQYF. In DNA form, the CDR3 reads TGTGCCAGCAGCTTAGGACCCGTCACTAGCGGGGAGACCCAGTACTTC. The chain carries TRBV11-2 and TRBJ2-5; TRBD2 agrees at 9 bases. From germline, CDR1 is SGHAT and CDR2 FQNNGV. The junction had 8 bases not matched to a gene; V was cut back by 1 base and J by 5 bases. There are 16 residues in the CDR3. Full variable domain (rest looked up from reference TRBV11-2 and TRBJ2-5): EAGVAQSPRYKIIEKRQSVAFWCNPISGHATLYWYQQILGQGPKLLIQFQNNGVVDDSQLPKDRFSAERLKGVDSTLKIQPAKLEDSAVYLCASSLGPVTSGETQYFGPGTRLLVL.

The rearrangement links TRBV6-1 to TRBJ2-4; tentatively, D is TRBD2 (6 bases). Germline V gene data show CDR1 as MNHNS and CDR2 as SASEGT. V lost 6 bases and J 0 bases, leaving 12 bases between the germline ends. The CDR3 contains 15 residues. In nucleotides, the CDR3 is TGTGCCAGCAGCGGTAGCGGTCTAGCCAAAAACATTCAGTACTTC. Translated, it gives CASSGSGLAKNIQYF.

The chain uses TRBV3-1 and TRBJ1-1, with D perhaps matching TRBD1 (6 bases). The germline V gene has CDR1 LGHDT and CDR2 YNNKEL (reference sequence). This CDR3 spans 16 amino acids. V lost 2 bases, J lost 0 bases, and 13 bases lay in between. This chain's CDR3 is CASSQIQGVMNTEAFF. The CDR3 DNA sequence: TGTGCCAGCAGCCAAATACAGGGAGTGATGAACACTGAAGCTTTCTTT.